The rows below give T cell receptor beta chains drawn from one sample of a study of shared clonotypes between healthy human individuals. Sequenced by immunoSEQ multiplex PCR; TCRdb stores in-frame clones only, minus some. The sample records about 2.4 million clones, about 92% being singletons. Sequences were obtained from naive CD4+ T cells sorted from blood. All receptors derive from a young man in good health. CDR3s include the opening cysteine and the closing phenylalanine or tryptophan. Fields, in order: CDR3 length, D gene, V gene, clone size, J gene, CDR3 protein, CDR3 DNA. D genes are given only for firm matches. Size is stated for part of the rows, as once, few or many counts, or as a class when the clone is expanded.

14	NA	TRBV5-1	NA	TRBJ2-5	CASSPFWRPETQYF	TGCGCCAGCAGCCCCTTTTGGAGGCCGGAGACCCAGTACTTC
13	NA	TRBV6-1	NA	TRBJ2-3	CASRNRGTDTQYF	TGTGCCAGCAGGAACAGGGGCACAGATACGCAGTATTTT
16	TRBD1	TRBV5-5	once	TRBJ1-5	CASSLQGDRSNQPQHF	TGTGCCAGCAGCTTGCAGGGGGACAGGAGCAATCAGCCCCAGCATTTT
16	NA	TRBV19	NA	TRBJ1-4	CASSKPGTVLEEKLFF	TGTGCCAGTAGTAAACCCGGGACTGTATTGGAAGAAAAACTGTTTTTT
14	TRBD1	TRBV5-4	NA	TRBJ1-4	CASSSGTVLEKLFF	TGTGCCAGCAGCTCCGGGACAGTACTTGAAAAACTGTTTTTT
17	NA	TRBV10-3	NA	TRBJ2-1	CAISGSGQGSSYNEQFF	TGTGCCATCAGTGGGTCCGGCCAAGGGAGCTCCTACAATGAGCAGTTCTTC
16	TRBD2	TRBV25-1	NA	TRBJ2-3	CASSSGRSVLTDTQYF	TGTGCCAGCAGTAGCGGGAGGTCTGTACTCACAGATACGCAGTATTTT
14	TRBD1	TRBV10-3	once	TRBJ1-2	CASTQGQGADGYTF	TGTGCCTCCACTCAAGGGCAGGGGGCGGATGGCTACACCTTC
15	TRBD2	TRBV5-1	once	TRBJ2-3	CASSDPAGLADTQYF	TGCGCCAGCAGCGACCCAGCGGGATTGGCAGATACGCAGTATTTT
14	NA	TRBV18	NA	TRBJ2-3	CASSPNTRADTQYF	TGTGCCAGCTCACCCAACACTCGAGCAGATACGCAGTATTTT
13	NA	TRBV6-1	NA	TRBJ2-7	CASSVSGDYEQYF	TGTGCCAGCAGTGTTTCGGGGGACTACGAGCAGTACTTC
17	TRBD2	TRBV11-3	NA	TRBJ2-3	CASSSPGTSGGADTQYF	TGTGCCAGCAGCTCGCCCGGGACTAGCGGGGGGGCAGATACGCAGTATTTT
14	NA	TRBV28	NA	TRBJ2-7	CASSVGWINYEQYF	TGTGCCAGCAGTGTGGGATGGATAAACTACGAGCAGTACTTC
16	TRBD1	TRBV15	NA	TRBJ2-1	CATSSPDRGRFGEQFF	TGTGCCACCAGCAGTCCCGACAGGGGGAGGTTTGGTGAGCAGTTCTTC
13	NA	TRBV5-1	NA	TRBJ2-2	CASSLDGSGELFF	TGCGCCAGCAGCTTGGACGGGTCCGGGGAGCTGTTTTTT
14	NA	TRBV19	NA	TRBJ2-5	CASSTGTKKETQYF	TGTGCCAGTAGTACCGGGACCAAAAAAGAGACCCAGTACTTC
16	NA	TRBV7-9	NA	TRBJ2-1	CASSWPPPNYKNEQFF	TGTGCCAGCAGTTGGCCCCCCCCGAACTACAAGAATGAGCAGTTCTTC
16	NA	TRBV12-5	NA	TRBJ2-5	CASGPPSTPYQETQYF	TGTGCTAGTGGTCCTCCCTCGACACCGTACCAAGAGACCCAGTACTTC
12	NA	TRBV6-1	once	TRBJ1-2	CASSEGAYRRTF	TGTGCCAGCAGTGAGGGGGCATACCGCAGAACCTTC
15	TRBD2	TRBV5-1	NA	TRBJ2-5	CASSLGGLAGETQYF	TGCGCCAGCAGCTTGGGAGGACTAGCTGGAGAGACCCAGTACTTC
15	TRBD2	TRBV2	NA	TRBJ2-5	CASRGLAGEAETQYF	TGTGCCAGCAGGGGACTAGCGGGGGAAGCAGAGACCCAGTACTTC
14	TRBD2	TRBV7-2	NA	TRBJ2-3	CASPGGRATDTQYF	TGTGCCAGCCCCGGCGGGAGGGCTACAGATACGCAGTATTTT
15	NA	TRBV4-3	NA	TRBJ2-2	CASSHARRDTGELFF	TGCGCCAGCAGCCATGCGCGAAGGGACACCGGGGAGCTGTTTTTT
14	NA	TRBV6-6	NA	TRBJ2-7	CASSYMGYWYEQYF	TGTGCCAGCAGTTACATGGGGTATTGGTACGAGCAGTACTTC
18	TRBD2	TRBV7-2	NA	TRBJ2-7	CASSLGLAGSTKIYEQYF	TGTGCCAGCAGCCTGGGACTAGCGGGGTCCACAAAAATCTACGAGCAGTACTTC
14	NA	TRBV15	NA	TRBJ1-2	CATSRDRTEHGYTF	TGTGCCACCAGCAGAGATAGGACGGAGCATGGCTACACCTTC
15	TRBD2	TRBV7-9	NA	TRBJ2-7	CASSLWPSGAYEQYF	TGTGCCAGCAGCTTATGGCCTAGCGGGGCCTACGAGCAGTACTTC
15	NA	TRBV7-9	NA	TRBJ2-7	CASSQDREGSYEQYF	TGTGCCAGCAGCCAGGACAGGGAGGGCTCCTACGAGCAGTACTTC
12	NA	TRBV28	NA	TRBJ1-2	CALSSPDYGYTF	TGTGCCCTCAGCAGTCCCGATTATGGCTACACCTTC